These 20 T cell receptor beta chains were all obtained from the same sample, sequenced in a study of technical replicates of blood from four donors. Sequencing was performed with immunoSEQ multiplex PCR; in TCRdb, only in-frame clones are kept and a portion is missing. The table includes some 70,000 clones, 95% to 97% detected once. Sequencing was carried out using T cells isolated from PBMCs. The receptor set was obtained from a human donor in good health.

The gene calls are TRBV11-3 and TRBJ2-1; 8 bases agree with TRBD2. The V gene end was trimmed by 1 base and the J gene end by 10 bases; junction bases not matched to a gene: 6. The CDR3 consists of 14 residues. The V gene's germline CDR1 is SGHNT and CDR2 YENEEA. For the CDR3, the DNA is TGTGCCAGCAGCTTAGTATCCGGGAGGGGGGAGCAGTTCTTC. It translates to CASSLVSGRGEQFF. The full variable domain, in which reference TRBV11-3 and TRBJ2-1 provide the parts outside the CDR3, is EAGVVQSPRYKIIEKKQPVAFWCNPISGHNTLYWYLQNLGQGPELLIRYENEEAVDDSQLPKDRFSAERLKGVDSTLKIQPAELGDSAVYLCASSLVSGRGEQFFGPGTRLTVL.

The chain employs TRBV28 and TRBJ2-1; weak D call: TRBD1 (5 bases). The CDR3 is 15 residues long. The germline V and J ends were trimmed by 7 bases and 0 bases, with 13 bases remaining between them. The V gene's germline CDR1 is MDHEN and CDR2 SYDVKM. In nucleotides, the CDR3 is TGTGCCAGCATTACAGGACCCTACTCCTACAATGAGCAGTTCTTC. Its protein product is CASITGPYSYNEQFF.

V usage is TRBV13 and J usage is TRBJ2-3; 7 bases match TRBD2. The length of the CDR3 is 12 residues. J was trimmed by 5 bases and V by 4 bases; bases with no gene match: 0. Per the germline V gene, CDR1 is PRHDT and CDR2 is FYEKMQ (reference sequence). The CDR3 bases are TGTGCCAGCAGCTCGGGAGGAGATACGCAGTATTTT. It codes for CASSSGGDTQYF.

As DNA, the CDR3 is TGTGCCAGTAGTTCCCCCTACGGGGGCTACACCTTC. Translation gives CASSSPYGGYTF. The chain uses TRBV19 and TRBJ1-2; D not resolved. The CDR3 is 12 residues long. Germline loops: CDR1 LNHDA, CDR2 SQIVND (reference sequence). V lost 5 bases and J 8 bases, leaving 12 bases between the germline ends.

V usage is TRBV11-2 and J usage is TRBJ2-7; tentative D call: TRBD1 (5 bases). This CDR3 has 15 residues. Germline CDR1 is SGHAT and CDR2 is FQNNGV. The V end was cut by 1 base, the J end by 5 bases, with 15 bases between. The CDR3 region is CASSLGGLLLHEQYF. CDR3 DNA: TGTGCCAGCAGCTTAGGGGGCCTACTGCTCCACGAGCAGTACTTC. The whole variable domain, remainder taken from reference TRBV11-2 and TRBJ2-7, is EAGVAQSPRYKIIEKRQSVAFWCNPISGHATLYWYQQILGQGPKLLIQFQNNGVVDDSQLPKDRFSAERLKGVDSTLKIQPAKLEDSAVYLCASSLGGLLLHEQYFGPGTRLTVT.

V is TRBV2 and J is TRBJ2-7; 7 bases line up with TRBD1. Germline V gene data show CDR1 as SNHLY and CDR2 as FYNNEI. This CDR3 spans 13 amino acids. Trimming at V came to 5 bases and at J to 5 bases, leaving 6 bases not matched to a gene. This CDR3 is CASSKDRPNEQYF. DNA for the CDR3: TGTGCCAGCAGTAAGGACAGGCCCAACGAGCAGTACTTC.

The V and J genes are TRBV30 and TRBJ1-2, with D maybe TRBD1 (5 bases). Germline assignment: CDR1 GTSNPN and CDR2 SVGIG (reference sequence). The CDR3 is made up of 12 amino acids. V lost 3 bases and J 4 bases, leaving 9 bases between the germline ends. CDR3 loop: CAWSQGTYGYTF. The CDR3 coding sequence is TGTGCCTGGAGCCAGGGTACCTATGGCTACACCTTC.

V is TRBV19 and J is TRBJ2-7; tentative D call: TRBD1 (5 bases). Germline CDR1 is LNHDA and CDR2 is SQIVND (reference sequence). The CDR3 is 12 amino acids. The CDR3 sequence is CARTCPSYEQYF. The CDR3 DNA reads as TGTGCGAGGACATGCCCTTCCTACGAGCAGTACTTC.

V is TRBV21-1 and J is TRBJ2-7; TRBD1 is the table's D call and was not checked against the DNA. TRBV21-1 is shown as a pseudogene. The CDR3 totals 17 residues. The CDR3 spells CASSKASSGKEPYEQYF. CDR3 nucleotide sequence: TGTGCCAGCAGCAAAGCGAGTTCAGGGAAGGAACCCTACGAGCAGTACTTC.

The chain combines TRBV13 with TRBJ1-2; 7 bases agree with TRBD1. V dropped 3 bases and J dropped 2; count of bases not matched to a gene: 6. Germline V gene sequence: CDR1 PRHDT, CDR2 FYEKMQ (reference sequence). The CDR3 spans 15 residues. This CDR3 is CASSFLQGLNYGYTF. The CDR3, as DNA: TGTGCCAGCAGCTTCCTACAGGGGCTAAACTATGGCTACACCTTC.

This chain links TRBV7-6 with TRBJ2-3; 7 bases map to TRBD2. The germline gives CDR1 SGHVS, CDR2 FNYEAQ. Unmatched junction bases numbered 4, after V lost 2 bases and J lost 2 bases. The CDR3 is 15 amino acids. The CDR3 nucleotides read TGTGCCAGCAGCTTAATCGGGGGGTCCACAGATACGCAGTATTTT. It yields the protein CASSLIGGSTDTQYF.

The chain employs TRBV6-5 and TRBJ1-1; D is undetermined. Looked up from germline, CDR1 is MNHEY and CDR2 is SVGAGI. The CDR3 length is 15 residues. V dropped 6 bases and J dropped 0 bases, with 14 bases sitting between them. CDR3 residues: CASSPALAVNTEAFF. The CDR3 region has the DNA TGTGCCAGCAGCCCCGCCCTGGCGGTGAACACTGAAGCTTTCTTT.

The chain links TRBV9 to TRBJ1-1, with a tentative D call TRBD1 (5 bases). Germline V gives CDR1 SGDLS, CDR2 YYNGEE. V was trimmed by 0 bases and J by 8 bases, leaving 8 bases between them. The CDR3 contains 12 residues. The CDR3 is CASSVDAGEAFF. DNA for the CDR3: TGTGCCAGCAGCGTAGATGCAGGGGAAGCTTTCTTT.

This chain connects TRBV9 to TRBJ1-5; D is unresolved. Germline CDR1 is SGDLS and CDR2 is YYNGEE. The length of the CDR3 is 13 residues. V was pared by 0 bases and J by 4 bases, with 5 bases between. The CDR3 region has the DNA TGTGCCAGCAGCGTAGGCGAAAATCAGCCCCAGCATTTT. It specifies CASSVGENQPQHF.

This rearrangement joins TRBV21-1 to TRBJ2-2; the table names TRBD1, a call not compared with the DNA. TRBV21-1 counts as a pseudogene. The CDR3 length is 14 residues. Here the CDR3 DNA reads TGTGCCAGCAGCAAAGATGGCAGGGCCGGGGAGCTGTTTTTT. Residues: CASSKDGRAGELFF.

The rearrangement joins TRBV6-4 to TRBJ1-5, with 7 bases aligning to TRBD1. Per germline, CDR1 MRHNA and CDR2 SNTAGT. The CDR3 is 13 residues long. J was trimmed by 6 bases and V by 6 bases; bases with no gene match: 5. The CDR3 spells CASRIQGSQPQHF. Here the CDR3 DNA reads TGTGCCAGCAGGATACAGGGGAGTCAGCCCCAGCATTTT.

This clone was picked up one time. The CDR3 nucleotides are TGTGCCAGTAAGGCTAGCGGTAACACCGGGGAGCTGTTTTTT. Protein sequence: CASKASGNTGELFF. V is TRBV19 and J is TRBJ2-2; 7 positions match TRBD2. The CDR3 is 14 amino acids. V gave up 7 bases and J gave up 2 bases; unmatched junction bases: 4. Germline V gene lookup returns CDR1 LNHDA and CDR2 SQIVND (reference sequence).

The chain joins TRBV4-3 to TRBJ2-7, with a tentative D call TRBD2 (5 bases). V dropped 2 bases and J dropped 3 bases, with 14 bases sitting between them. The CDR3 is 15 amino acids. Germline V gene lookup returns CDR1 LGHNA and CDR2 YSLEER. CDR3 sequence: CASSQYVRVDYEQYF. The CDR3 region has the DNA TGCGCCAGCAGCCAATATGTGCGGGTGGACTACGAGCAGTACTTC.

Concerning this clone itself: At the DNA level, this CDR3 is encoded by other sequences in the same sample as well. The J gene is TRBJ2-5, the V gene TRBV9; 7 nucleotides agree with TRBD2. The germline gives CDR1 SGDLS, CDR2 YYNGEE. This CDR3 region has 14 residues. J gave up 4 bases and V 4 bases, and 7 bases lay outside the gene matches. The CDR3 reads CASSPSGGGETQYF. For the CDR3, the DNA is TGTGCCAGCAGCCCCTCGGGAGGCGGAGAGACCCAGTACTTC.

This clone is a singleton in its sample. The chain employs TRBV7-2 and TRBJ2-7; D ambiguous. There are 11 residues in the CDR3. Germline loops: CDR1 SGHTA, CDR2 FQGNSA. Trimming shortened V by 5 bases and J by 3 bases, and 5 bases separated the two germline ends. The CDR3 DNA follows: TGTGCCAGCAGCCCTAACTACGAGCAGTACTTC. Translated: CASSPNYEQYF.